Following are 11 T cell receptor beta chains from one sample sequenced in a study of blood T cells in healthy people across ages. For the second PCR, which ran for about 7 to 12 cycles, a sample-barcoded 5' primer and a J-beta primer mix were used. Via MiXCR, TCRdb re-called the 5' RACE reads, giving one row per CDR3 protein. The profile covers fewer than 2,000,000 distinct CDR3 sequences, with almost 35% appearing a single time and roughly 12% taken by the ten largest. The sample was blood. The source of these receptors is a young woman in good health.

This chain connects TRBV5-5 to TRBJ1-1, with a weak D call TRBD1 (5 bases). V was clipped by 0 bases and J by 5 bases, with 14 bases between them. Germline CDR1 reads SGHKS; CDR2 reads YYEKEE (reference sequence). This CDR3 comprises 15 residues. In DNA form, the CDR3 reads TGTGCCAGCAGCTTGGCCGTTAGGGGCAAAACTGAAGCTTTCTTT. Protein product: CASSLAVRGKTEAFF.

On this clonotype itself: A much larger clonotype is one base distant, so this may be a read error. This chain joins TRBV29-1 and TRBJ2-3; 7 bases are shared with TRBD2. The CDR3 contains 12 residues. V was pared by 7 bases and J by 2 bases, with 3 bases of the junction left unmatched. The V gene's germline CDR1 is SQVTM and CDR2 ANQGSEA. Here the CDR3 DNA reads TGCAGCGGCGGGACTAACACAGATACGCAGTATTTT. Translation gives CSGGTNTDTQYF.

This clonotype appeared a few times. The V call is TRBV10-3, the J call TRBJ2-3, with D possibly matching TRBD1 (6 bases). This CDR3 contains 14 residues. The ends were cut back, 3 bases at V and 3 bases at J, with 10 bases in the middle. Germline CDR1 is ENHRY and CDR2 is SYGVKD. CDR3 region: CAISDQGSTDTQYF. Written as DNA, the CDR3 is TGTGCCATCAGTGATCAGGGGAGTACAGATACGCAGTATTTT.

The rearrangement links TRBV4-1 to TRBJ2-1; 9 bases agree with TRBD2. From germline, CDR1 is MGHRA and CDR2 YSYEKL. CDR3 size: 16 residues. Losses at the gene ends were 0 bases for V and 4 bases for J; bases not matched to a gene: 4. The CDR3 reads CASSQELSGGYNEQFF. In DNA form, the CDR3 reads TGCGCCAGCAGCCAAGAATTAAGCGGGGGGTACAATGAGCAGTTCTTC.

This clonotype was counted between two and nine times. This chain joins TRBV5-4 and TRBJ2-7, with a tentative D call TRBD2 (6 bases). V shed 2 bases and J shed 2 bases, with 11 bases lying between them. Germline-derived CDR1 and CDR2 are SGHNT and YYREEE (reference sequence). The CDR3 spans 14 residues. CDR3 DNA sequence: TGTGCCAGCAGCTTCTACGGGAGTACCTACGAGCAGTACTTC. Amino acid sequence: CASSFYGSTYEQYF.

The sample holds a few counts of this clonotype. The chain is built from TRBV5-1 and TRBJ2-5; D is tentatively TRBD1 or TRBD2 (5 bases each). This CDR3 spans 15 amino acids. CDR1 is SGHRS, CDR2 YFSETQ, per germline. V lost 7 bases and J lost 3, with 19 bases in between. The CDR3 here is CASSRERGREETQYF. CDR3 coding DNA: TGCGCCAGCTCCAGGGAGAGGGGAAGGGAAGAGACCCAGTACTTC.

The chain is built from TRBV9 and TRBJ2-5; TRBD2 matches 12 bases. Germline CDR1 and CDR2: SGDLS and YYNGEE. The CDR3 length is 17 residues. V lost 0 bases to trimming and J lost 2 bases; unmatched junction nucleotides: 5. The CDR3 DNA reads as TGTGCCAGCAGCGTAGCTTCAGGACTAGCGGGACAAGAGACCCAGTACTTC. Protein: CASSVASGLAGQETQYF. The whole variable domain, filled in from reference TRBV9 and TRBJ2-5, reads DSGVTQTPKHLITATGQRVTLRCSPRSGDLSVYWYQQSLDQGLQFLIQYYNGEERAKGNILERFSAQQFPDLHSELNLSSLELGDSALYFCASSVASGLAGQETQYFGPGTRLLVL.

The chain joins TRBV28 to TRBJ1-2; D perhaps matches TRBD1 (5 bases). The CDR3 has 15 amino acids. Per the germline V gene, CDR1 is MDHEN and CDR2 is SYDVKM. V was shortened by 4 bases and J by 4 bases, with 16 bases between the two germline ends. The CDR3 loop reads CASSSPPTVGYGYTF. The CDR3 DNA reads TGTGCCAGCAGTTCCCCCCCGACAGTGGGCTATGGCTACACCTTC.

The chain carries TRBV27 and TRBJ1-2; maybe TRBD1 (6 bases). Germline V gene sequence: CDR1 MNHEY, CDR2 SMNVEV (reference sequence). V was pared by 7 bases and J by 3 bases, with 9 bases between. This CDR3 is built from 12 residues. CDR3: CASKGEDYGYTF. In DNA form, the CDR3 reads TGTGCCAGCAAGGGGGAAGACTATGGCTACACCTTC.

J is TRBJ1-1 and V is TRBV12-3 or TRBV12-4, with a tentative D call TRBD1 (5 bases). Trimming took 4 bases from V and 2 from J, leaving 8 bases between them. CDR3 length equals 13 residues. The CDR3 loop reads CASSSQANTEAFF. DNA of the CDR3: TGTGCCAGCAGTTCACAGGCCAACACTGAAGCTTTCTTT.

This clonotype was observed many times. The DNA of the CDR3 is TGTGCCAGCAGCCAAGCGGGACCGGGGCAGCCCCAGCATTTT. This sequence encodes CASSQAGPGQPQHF. V and J are TRBV3-1 and TRBJ1-5, with TRBD1 as a possible D gene (5 bases). The V gene's germline CDR1 is LGHDT and CDR2 YNNKEL (reference sequence). The CDR3 has 14 amino acids. The V gene lost 1 base and the J gene lost 7 bases, with 11 bases spanning the gap.